The TCR beta chain under discussion was sequenced for a study of graft-versus-host responses after intestinal transplantation. Study summary: Transplant types were multivisceral, liver-intestinal, or isolated intestinal. Recipients uniformly received anti-thymocyte globulin induction, followed by tacrolimus and steroids for around 3 years.

With regard to this clone: Its antigen is still unknown.

This CDR3 spans 16 amino acids. Germline V gene lookup returns CDR1 SGHDN and CDR2 FVKESK. With 0 bases removed from V and 0 bases from J, the gap between germline ends came to 9 bases. Measured with immunoSEQ multiplex PCR; TCRdb has only the in-frame clones, and not every one. In the table there are around 69,000 clones, around 89% of which are singletons. The sample consisted of unstimulated CD8+ T cells sorted from spleen or lymph node cells, taken before transplant. This chain connects TRBV14 to TRBJ1-5; a possible D gene is TRBD1 (5 bases). The sequence was collected from a human donor who was the organ donor for an intestinal transplant. CDR3 region: CASSQEDNNSNQPQHF. The CDR3 DNA reads TGTGCCAGCAGCCAAGAGGACAACAATAGCAATCAGCCCCAGCATTTT. Together with reference TRBV14 and TRBJ1-5, the CDR3 gives the full variable domain: EAGVTQFPSHSVIEKGQTVTLRCDPISGHDNLYWYRRVMGKEIKFLLHFVKESKQDESGMPNNRFLAERTGGTYSTLKVQPAELEDSGVYFCASSQEDNNSNQPQHFGDGTRLSIL.